This T cell receptor (beta chain) was captured in a study of cytomegalovirus exposure and HLA in healthy donors. Study observations and caveats: CMV serostatus was the sole immune exposure information available.

This CDR3 spans 17 amino acids. V gave up 4 bases and J gave up 8 bases; unmatched junction bases: 16. In germline, CDR1 is LGHNA, CDR2 YSLEER. PCR employed 60 Vbeta and 13 Jbeta primers. Sequenced by immunoSEQ multiplex PCR; TCRdb stores in-frame clones only, minus some. The sample has 180,000 or so clones, about 83% seen once. About this clone itself: Its specificity is not known.

Sample: PBMCs. The rearrangement joins TRBV4-3 to TRBJ2-1, with 8 bases fitting TRBD2. The receptor's source is a female donor in good health and CMV-seronegative. The CDR3 reads CASSPQSQAGVNYEQFF. CDR3 nucleotides: TGCGCCAGCAGCCCCCAGTCACAAGCGGGAGTTAATTATGAGCAGTTCTTC.